A single sample gave rise to the 23 T cell receptor beta chains below, sequenced in a study of sequential checkpoint blockade in melanoma. Sequencing was performed with immunoSEQ multiplex PCR; in TCRdb, only in-frame clones are kept and a portion is missing. The data show some 40,000 clones, about 83% seen once. Treatment denoted: randomized to nivolumab then ipilimumab (arm A) or the reverse (arm B). This material consisted of CD8+ T cells sorted from blood (inferred from file names), taken from a patient given nivolumab and ipilimumab in sequence. These receptors originate from a human donor with melanoma.

In this sample, this clone turned up a few times. This chain uses TRBV25-1 with TRBJ1-2; 8 bases match TRBD1. In germline, CDR1 is MGHDK, CDR2 SYGVNS. With V trimmed by 8 bases and J by 7 bases, 3 bases remained unmatched. CDR3 length equals 11 residues. The DNA for the CDR3 is TGTGCCAGCGCAGGGGGCGGTGGCTACACCTTC. Its protein product is CASAGGGGYTF.

In its sample, this clone was seen a few times. This chain uses TRBV4-1 with TRBJ1-1, with D possibly matching TRBD1 (6 bases). CDR1 is MGHRA and CDR2 is YSYEKL in the germline V gene. Deletions cut 4 bases from V and 5 bases from J, with 8 bases between. This CDR3 has 12 residues. CDR3 protein: CASSPDRTEAFF. The CDR3 DNA follows: TGCGCCAGCAGCCCGGACAGAACTGAAGCTTTCTTT.

The rearrangement uses TRBV11-2 and TRBJ2-5; 9 bases match TRBD2. This CDR3 region has 15 residues. Germline assignment: CDR1 SGHAT and CDR2 FQNNGV. V trimming: 5 bases; J trimming: 4 bases; junction bases outside the gene matches: 8. The DNA of the CDR3 is TGTGCCAGCAGCCCGCACGCGGGAGGGGGAGAGACCCAGTACTTC. It translates to CASSPHAGGGETQYF.

In its sample, this clone was seen once. This sequence joins TRBV13 and TRBJ2-3; 11 bases line up with TRBD2. The trim removed 4 bases at V and 5 bases at J, leaving 8 bases unmatched. CDR1 is PRHDT, CDR2 FYEKMQ, per germline (reference sequence). The CDR3 sequence is 16 residues long. The CDR3 reads CASSSLAGVVVDTQYF. In DNA form, the CDR3 reads TGTGCCAGCAGCTCACTAGCGGGAGTAGTAGTAGATACGCAGTATTTT.

V and J are TRBV6-5 and TRBJ2-1, with a weak D call TRBD2 (6 bases). CDR3 size: 14 residues. Germline lookup yields CDR1 MNHEY and CDR2 SVGAGI. Trimming took off 2 bases at V and 9 bases at J, with 14 bases between the two ends. CDR3 nucleotides: TGTGCCAGCAGTTACGACGGGGGTTGGGGTGAGCAGTTCTTC. Protein product: CASSYDGGWGEQFF.

The J gene is TRBJ2-3, the V gene TRBV6-5; D may be TRBD1 (5 bases). Germline values: CDR1 MNHEY, CDR2 SVGAGI. Trimming stripped 0 bases from V and 6 bases from J, with 13 bases between. This CDR3 spans 15 amino acids. The CDR3 nucleotides read TGTGCCAGCAGTTACTCCCAGGGTTATGTCGATACGCAGTATTTT. Its protein is CASSYSQGYVDTQYF.

The V and J genes are TRBV6-6 and TRBJ2-7; 8 bases agree with TRBD1. CDR1 and CDR2 from the germline V gene are MNHNY and SVGAGI (reference sequence). With V trimmed by 11 bases and J by 3 bases, 15 bases remained unmatched. This CDR3 region has 15 residues. DNA of the CDR3: TGTGCCGCAGCGCCACTCGGGACAGGAGGCTACGAGCAGTACTTC. It encodes CAAAPLGTGGYEQYF.

The V gene is TRBV7-9, the J gene TRBJ2-5, with D uncertain. The V and J ends lost 7 bases and 5 bases respectively, with 14 bases between them. This CDR3 is 13 amino acids long. Germline V CDR1 and CDR2: SEHNR, FQNEAQ (reference sequence). The CDR3 nucleotides are TGTGCCAGCACTTCTGCGGTATCCGAGACCCAGTACTTC. Its protein is CASTSAVSETQYF. The full variable domain, with the rest looked up from reference TRBV7-9 and TRBJ2-5, is DTGVSQNPRHKITKRGQNVTFRCDPISEHNRLYWYRQTLGQGPEFLTYFQNEAQLEKSRLLSDRFSAERPKGSFSTLEIQRTEQGDSAMYLCASTSAVSETQYFGPGTRLLVL.

This clone was seen a single time. The chain joins TRBV7-9 to TRBJ1-2; weak D call: TRBD1 (5 bases). CDR1 is SEHNR and CDR2 is FQNEAQ in the germline V gene (reference sequence). V lost 4 bases to trimming and J lost 8 bases, with 14 bases between them. The CDR3 extends over 13 amino acids. The chain's CDR3 is CASSSRGGKGYTF. The CDR3, as DNA: TGTGCCAGCAGCTCGAGGGGAGGGAAGGGCTACACCTTC.

The chain couples TRBV5-1 to TRBJ2-5, with 12 bases identical to TRBD2. The tail of the sequence fits TRBJ2-7 better, so the J call may be wrong. The CDR3 covers 15 residues. Germline assignment: CDR1 SGHRS and CDR2 YFSETQ. The CDR3 here is CASTMTSGGSYEQYF. For the CDR3, the DNA is TGCGCCAGCACCATGACTAGCGGGGGTTCCTACGAGCAGTACTTC.

Concerning this clone itself: Possible read error: a much larger clone is one base away. Other nucleotide sequences in the sample specify the same CDR3. The chain carries TRBV5-4 and TRBJ2-7; D remains ambiguous. V lost 0 bases and J lost 3, with 7 bases in between. The CDR3 is made up of 13 amino acids. Germline V gives CDR1 SGHNT, CDR2 YYREEE (reference sequence). The DNA for the CDR3 is TGTGCCAGCAGCTTGGACCAGGACTACGAGCAGTACTTC. This encodes CASSLDQDYEQYF. The variable domain in full, completed from reference TRBV5-4 and TRBJ2-7, reads ETGVTQSPTHLIKTRGQQVTLRCSSQSGHNTVSWYQQALGQGPQFIFQYYREEENGRGNFPPRFSGLQFPNYSSELNVNALELDDSALYLCASSLDQDYEQYFGPGTRLTVT.

A few counts support this clone. This chain connects TRBV21-1 to TRBJ2-2; the DNA was not used to check the table's D call, TRBD1. TRBV21-1 is designated a pseudogene. The CDR3 runs to 14 residues. The CDR3 region has the DNA TGTGCCGGGTTCAGGGGACCGAACACCGGGGAGCTGTTTTTT. Protein product: CAGFRGPNTGELFF.

CDR3 sequence reads: CASSWGTGGYYEQYF. The CDR3 DNA follows: TGTGCCAGCAGCTGGGGGACAGGGGGCTACTACGAGCAGTACTTC. The genes are TRBV5-4 and TRBJ2-5, with 12 bases aligning to TRBD1. The J call may be wrong; the DNA end is better matched by TRBJ2-7. This CDR3 comprises 15 residues. Germline V gene data show CDR1 as SGHNT and CDR2 as YYREEE (reference sequence).

The genes are TRBV20-1 and TRBJ2-3; D is unresolved. Per the germline V gene, CDR1 is DFQATT and CDR2 is SNEGSKA (reference sequence). V lost 6 bases and J 3 bases, leaving 4 bases between the germline ends. The CDR3 is made up of 10 amino acids. The DNA of the CDR3 is TGCAGTGCCCTTACAGATACGCAGTATTTT. This codes for CSALTDTQYF.

This chain links TRBV19 with TRBJ2-7; a possible D gene is TRBD2 (5 bases). CDR1 LNHDA and CDR2 SQIVND come from the germline V gene (reference sequence). The CDR3 loop spans 15 amino acids. The ends were cut back, 5 bases at V and 4 bases at J, with 18 bases in the middle. In nucleotides, the CDR3 is TGTGCCAGTAGTCCCCACTGGCGGGTTTCATACGAGCAGTACTTC. It encodes CASSPHWRVSYEQYF.

The J gene is TRBJ2-7, the V gene TRBV2, with 7 bases identical to TRBD1. The V and J ends lost 5 bases and 0 bases, in that order; junction bases with no gene match: 1. The CDR3 extends over 13 amino acids. Germline V gives CDR1 SNHLY, CDR2 FYNNEI. CDR3 bases: TGTGCCAGCAGTTACAGGGGCTCCTACGAGCAGTACTTC. This encodes CASSYRGSYEQYF.

CDR3 in DNA: TGTGCCAGCAGCGGGGACAGGAGCTACGAGCAGTACTTC. Residues: CASSGDRSYEQYF. The chain is built from TRBV7-9 and TRBJ2-7, with 8 bases fitting TRBD1. From germline, CDR1 is SEHNR and CDR2 FQNEAQ (reference sequence). Unmatched junction bases numbered 3, after V lost 5 bases and J lost 3 bases. The CDR3 consists of 13 residues.

The gene calls are TRBV9 and TRBJ1-1, with TRBD1 matching 11 bases. V lost 4 bases and J lost 2; bases outside the gene matches: 10. Looked up from germline, CDR1 is SGDLS and CDR2 is YYNGEE. This CDR3 contains 17 residues. The CDR3 sequence: CASSPDQDRGLNTEAFF. CDR3 nucleotide sequence: TGTGCCAGCAGCCCAGACCAGGACAGGGGGCTTAACACTGAAGCTTTCTTT.

This sequence joins TRBV5-4 and TRBJ2-1, with 13 bases matching TRBD2. Trimming cost V 0 bases and J 8 bases; bases outside gene matches: 5. The CDR3 is 16 amino acids. Germline V CDR1 and CDR2: SGHNT, YYREEE (reference sequence). The CDR3 DNA is TGTGCCAGCAGCTTGGGACTAGCGGGGGGCAATTATGAGCAGTTCTTC. Its protein product is CASSLGLAGGNYEQFF.

The chain recombines TRBV27 with TRBJ2-2; 7 bases are a match to TRBD2. CDR3 length equals 13 residues. In germline, CDR1 is MNHEY, CDR2 SMNVEV (reference sequence). After removal of 9 bases from V and 4 bases from J, the junction contained 5 bases not matched to a gene. The CDR3 region is CASTTGGTGELFF. The CDR3, as DNA: TGTGCCAGTACTACGGGGGGCACCGGGGAGCTGTTTTTT.

J is TRBJ1-1 and V is TRBV7-9; TRBD1 agrees at 12 bases. Germline V CDR1 and CDR2: SEHNR, FQNEAQ (reference sequence). The ends lost 4 bases at V and 5 bases at J; junction bases unmatched: 5. The CDR3 consists of 15 residues. This chain's CDR3 is CASSSGTGGWTEAFF. The CDR3 coding sequence is TGTGCCAGCAGCTCCGGGACAGGGGGCTGGACTGAAGCTTTCTTT.

This CDR3 is CASSTHRSYNEQFF. The CDR3 DNA is TGTGCCAGCAGTACCCACAGGTCCTACAATGAGCAGTTCTTC. The chain has TRBV28 and TRBJ2-1; the D gene is possibly TRBD1 (5 bases). The CDR3 extends over 14 amino acids. Between the trimmed V and J ends, which lost 5 bases and 1 base, there was a span of 9 bases. Germline V gene lookup returns CDR1 MDHEN and CDR2 SYDVKM.

The chain couples TRBV28 to TRBJ1-1; D is unresolved. The germline V gene has CDR1 MDHEN and CDR2 SYDVKM. V was trimmed by 1 base and J by 3 bases, leaving 27 bases between them. CDR3 size: 20 residues. The CDR3 is CASSLSLFQREGTSDTEAFF. The CDR3, as DNA: TGTGCCAGCAGTTTATCCCTTTTCCAGAGGGAAGGAACGTCGGACACTGAAGCTTTCTTT.